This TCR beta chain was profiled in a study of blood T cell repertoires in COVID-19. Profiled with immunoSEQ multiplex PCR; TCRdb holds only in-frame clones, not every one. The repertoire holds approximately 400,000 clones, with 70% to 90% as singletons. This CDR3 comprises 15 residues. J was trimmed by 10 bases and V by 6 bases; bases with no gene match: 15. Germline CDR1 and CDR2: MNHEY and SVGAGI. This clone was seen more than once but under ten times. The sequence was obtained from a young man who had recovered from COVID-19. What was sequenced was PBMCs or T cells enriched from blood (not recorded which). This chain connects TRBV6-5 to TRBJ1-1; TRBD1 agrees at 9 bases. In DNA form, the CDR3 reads TGTGCCAGCAGCCAACGGACAGGGGTCTTTTGGGGAGCTTTCTTT. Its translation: CASSQRTGVFWGAFF.